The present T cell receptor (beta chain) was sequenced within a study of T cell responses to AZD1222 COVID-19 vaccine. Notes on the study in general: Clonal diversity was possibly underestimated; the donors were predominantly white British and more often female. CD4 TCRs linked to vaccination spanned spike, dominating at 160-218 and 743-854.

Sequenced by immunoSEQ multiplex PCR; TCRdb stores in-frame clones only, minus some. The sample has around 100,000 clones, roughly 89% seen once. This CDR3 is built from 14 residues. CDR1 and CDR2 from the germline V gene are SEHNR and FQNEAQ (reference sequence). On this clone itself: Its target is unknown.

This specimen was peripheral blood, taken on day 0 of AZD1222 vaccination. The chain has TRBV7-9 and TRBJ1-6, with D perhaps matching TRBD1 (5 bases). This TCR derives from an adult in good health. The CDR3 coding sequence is TGTGCAGGGGATACGGGGCGCGATAATTCACCCCTCCACTTT. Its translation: CAGDTGRDNSPLHF.